Detailed here is one TCR beta chain. The data were obtained in a study of PD-1 blockade in classical Hodgkin lymphoma. In germline, CDR1 is KGHSY, CDR2 FQNENV. The CDR3 spans 13 residues. V lost 5 bases, J lost 1 base, and 8 bases lay in between. TCRdb keeps only in-frame clones here, not all; method: immunoSEQ multiplex PCR. The data show 50,000 or so clones, with 85% to 90% seen just once and over 11% held by the top ten. The time point: cycle 4 day 1 (C4D1), after 5 to 7 weeks of nivolumab. Patients all relapsed after autologous stem cell transplantation, and there was variation in brentuximab vedotin exposure.

This chain links TRBV16 with TRBJ1-1; D unclear. This TCR derives from a human donor with classical Hodgkin lymphoma. Sequences were derived from peripheral blood mononuclear cells (PBMCs), sampled before the fourth cycle of nivolumab. Here the CDR3 DNA reads TGTGCCAGCAGCTACGGGGAGAACACTGAAGCTTTCTTT. Translated, it gives CASSYGENTEAFF.